These T cell receptor beta chains were read from a single sample in a study of OX40 agonist ivuxolimab in advanced cancers. Assay used: immunoSEQ multiplex PCR; TCRdb lists only in-frame clones, some missing. Of approximately 37,000 clones in the sample, approximately 89% were seen once. Sequenced material: CD4+ or CD8+ T cells sorted from blood, taken in a trial of the OX40 agonist ivuxolimab. Receptors originate from an adult with an advanced solid tumor such as melanoma, head and neck, liver or kidney cancer. Each CDR3 is given with its conserved first and last residue. D genes are given only for firm matches. Where a row states a size, it is once, few, many or the class of an expanded clone; other rows omit it.

j_call d_call v_call clone_size cdr3_nt cdr3_aa
TRBJ2-2 TRBD1 TRBV6-1 . TGTGCCAGCAGGGACAGGGCTTTGGCCGGGGAGCTGTTTTTT CASRDRALAGELFF
TRBJ2-7 . TRBV4-2 once TGTGCCAGCAGCCGAGAGGGCGCCAGCTCCTACGAGCAGTACTTC CASSREGASSYEQYF
TRBJ2-1 TRBD2 TRBV7-3 . TGTGCCAGCAGCTTGCTAGCGGGAGGGCCTCAGGAGCAGTTCTTC CASSLLAGGPQEQFF
TRBJ2-7 . TRBV7-6 . TGTGCCAGCAGCCCGGGGTTCGTCGAGCAGTACTTC CASSPGFVEQYF
TRBJ2-6 . TRBV6-6 . TGTGCCAGCAAGTCAGGGGCCGGGGCCAACGTCCTGACTTTC CASKSGAGANVLTF
TRBJ2-5 TRBD1 TRBV6-1 . TGTGCCAGCAGTGAAGGGGACAGCGAGACCCAGTACTTC CASSEGDSETQYF
TRBJ2-3 . TRBV18 . TGTGCCAGCTCACCACCCGACAGCACAGATACGCAGTATTTT CASSPPDSTDTQYF
TRBJ2-7 . TRBV29-1 . TGCAGCGTTGAAGATTGGGGTAGGGCAGACGGCTCCTACGAGCAGTACTTC CSVEDWGRADGSYEQYF
TRBJ2-5 . TRBV28 . TGTGCCAGCAGTGCCCCTCCCAGCGCCCGAGCAGGGACCCAGTACTTC CASSAPPSARAGTQYF
TRBJ1-2 . TRBV19 . TGTGCCAGTAGTATAGATCCCCTGGGGGAAGACGGCTATGGCTACACCTTC CASSIDPLGEDGYGYTF
TRBJ2-1 TRBD2 TRBV27 . TGTGCCAGCGGGACTAGCGGGAACAATGAGCAGTTCTTC CASGTSGNNEQFF
TRBJ2-1 . TRBV2 . TGTGCCAGCAGTGAAGATGGTTCGCGACAAGGGATTTACATGGAAGACAATGAGCAGTTCTTC CASSEDGSRQGIYMEDNEQFF
TRBJ1-2 . TRBV27 . TGTGCCAGCAGTTCCGCTGGCTATGGCTACACCTTC CASSSAGYGYTF
TRBJ1-3 . TRBV6-4 . TGTGCCAGCAGTGCCAGGGACGGAGGAAACACCATATATTTT CASSARDGGNTIYF
TRBJ2-7 . TRBV29-1 . TGCAGCGTCTCTTGGGGCCAGGGATACGAGCAGTACTTC CSVSWGQGYEQYF
TRBJ2-5 TRBD2 TRBV6-1 . TGTGCCAGCAGTGAGGGACTAGCCGGGACCCAGTACTTC CASSEGLAGTQYF
TRBJ1-1 . TRBV19 once TGTGCCAGTAGTGCCCGCCTCCTGGCGACCACTGAAGCTTTCTTT CASSARLLATTEAFF
TRBJ1-1 . TRBV5-4 . TGTGCCAGCAGCCCGCCTGGGGCGCTTAGCACTGAAGCTTTCTTT CASSPPGALSTEAFF
TRBJ1-4 . TRBV9 . TGTGCCAGCAGCGTAGATACAGTAACTAATGAAAAACTGTTTTTT CASSVDTVTNEKLFF
TRBJ1-1 . TRBV11-2 once TGTGCCAGCAGCTTTTATTCAGAGAACACTGAAGCTTTCTTT CASSFYSENTEAFF
TRBJ1-4 . TRBV11-2 . TGTGCCAGCGGAAAGGGACCTGGGGAAAAACTGTTTTTT CASGKGPGEKLFF
TRBJ2-7 . TRBV27 . TGTGCCAGCAGTCATGGACAGAACGGCGAGCAGTACTTC CASSHGQNGEQYF
TRBJ2-3 . TRBV7-2 few TGTGCCAGCAACCTTGGGGGGGGCGAAGATACGCAGTATTTT CASNLGGGEDTQYF
TRBJ2-3 TRBD2 TRBV2 . TGTGCCAGCAGTGAACAACTAGCGGTAATCACAGATACGCAGTATTTT CASSEQLAVITDTQYF
TRBJ2-1 . TRBV29-1 . TGCAGCGTTGACCAGACTAGCTACAATGAGCAGTTCTTC CSVDQTSYNEQFF
TRBJ2-6 . TRBV4-1 few TGCGCCAGCAGCCAACTAGATCGGGTTTTCTCTGGGGCCAACGTCCTGACTTTC CASSQLDRVFSGANVLTF
TRBJ2-7 . TRBV5-4 once TGTGCCAGCAGCTTAGCTGGCTCCTACGAGCAGTACTTC CASSLAGSYEQYF
TRBJ1-1 TRBD1 TRBV9 . TGTGCCAGCAGCACCCGACAGGGGGCGGCGAACACTGAAGCTTTCTTT CASSTRQGAANTEAFF
TRBJ2-7 . TRBV2 . TGTGCCAGCACGACAGGAATTCTCTACGAGCAGTACTTC CASTTGILYEQYF
TRBJ1-5 . TRBV4-1 . TGCGCCAGCAGCCAAGATTTGGCTTATAGCAATCAGCCCCAGCATTTT CASSQDLAYSNQPQHF
TRBJ1-6 TRBD1 TRBV7-6 . TGTGCCAGCAGCCAGACGACAGGGGACTATAATTCACCCCTCCACTTT CASSQTTGDYNSPLHF